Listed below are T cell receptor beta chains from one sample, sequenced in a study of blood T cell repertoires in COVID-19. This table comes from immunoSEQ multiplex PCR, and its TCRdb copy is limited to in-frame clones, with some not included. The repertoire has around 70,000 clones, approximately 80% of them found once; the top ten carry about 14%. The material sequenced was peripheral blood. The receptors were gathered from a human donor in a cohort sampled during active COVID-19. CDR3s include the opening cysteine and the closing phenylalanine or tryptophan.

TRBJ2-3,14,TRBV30,CAWLLAGVSDTQYF
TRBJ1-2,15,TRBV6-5,CASSYHGQSADGYTF
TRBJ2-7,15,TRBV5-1,CASSLVLAGVVEQYF
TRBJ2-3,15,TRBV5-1,CASSPLGGATDTQYF
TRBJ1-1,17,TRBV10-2,CASSPRGTGARNTEAFF
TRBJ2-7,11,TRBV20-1,CSAPDTPGQYF
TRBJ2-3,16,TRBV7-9,CASSLGLAGGLDTQYF
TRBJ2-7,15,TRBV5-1,CASSLPGGNSYEQYF
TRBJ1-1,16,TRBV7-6,CASSRAVTGGLTEAFF
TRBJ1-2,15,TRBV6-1,CASSEEGQGVSGYTF
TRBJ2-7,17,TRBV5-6,CASSLPASGRKGDEQYF
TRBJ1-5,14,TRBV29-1,CSVSSGNGNQPQHF
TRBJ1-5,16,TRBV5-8,CASSSGRGDSNQPQHF
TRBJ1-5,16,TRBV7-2,CASSSGLDRGNQPQHF
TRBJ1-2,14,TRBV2,CASSDLPSTGGYTF
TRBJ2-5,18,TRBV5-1,CASSSGLAGGSSQETQYF
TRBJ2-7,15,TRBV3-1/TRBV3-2,CASSTGPDYGYEQYF
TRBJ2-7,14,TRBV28,CASSTPGVSYEQYF
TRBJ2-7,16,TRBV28,CASSFTPWELSYEQYF
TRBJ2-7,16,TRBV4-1,CASSQQPAGYSYEQYF
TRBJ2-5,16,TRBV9,CASSVDLAGPQETQYF
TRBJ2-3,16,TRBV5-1,CASSLAGDRGTDTQYF
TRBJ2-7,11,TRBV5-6,CASSVSKVQYF
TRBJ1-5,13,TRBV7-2,CASSLLSNQPQHF
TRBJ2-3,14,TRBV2,CASSEAPITDTQYF
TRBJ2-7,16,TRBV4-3,CASSQALAGTFYEQYF
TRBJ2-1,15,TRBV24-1,CATSGTSGVQNEQFF
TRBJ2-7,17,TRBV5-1,CASSPGPTGQAYREQYF
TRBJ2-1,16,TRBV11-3,CASSLGIGGVYNEQFF
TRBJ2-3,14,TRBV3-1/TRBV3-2,CASSRQAFTDTQYF
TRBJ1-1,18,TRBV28,CANTPWTGQGDKKTEAFF
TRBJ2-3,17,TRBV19,CASSDRAGRGSTDTQYF
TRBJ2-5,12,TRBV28,CAIQKNQETQYF
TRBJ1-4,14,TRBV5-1,CASSPYGAAEKLFF
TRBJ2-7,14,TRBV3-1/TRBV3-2,CASSRNSGPYEQYF
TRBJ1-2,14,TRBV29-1,CSVEHRRDYYGYTF
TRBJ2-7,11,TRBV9,CASSDNYEQYF
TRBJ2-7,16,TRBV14,CASSHTPGTGRTEQYF
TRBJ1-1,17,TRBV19,CASSIDIGTGVSTEAFF
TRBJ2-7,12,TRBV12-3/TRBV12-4,CASGQALREQYF
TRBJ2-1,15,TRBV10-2,CASSSSAAAYNEQFF
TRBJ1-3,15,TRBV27,CASSRGGITGNTIYF
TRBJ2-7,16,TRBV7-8,CASSLGTSGKSYEQYF
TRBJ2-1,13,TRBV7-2,CASSLGTYNEQFF
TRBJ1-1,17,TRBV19,CASTPYPDSRTVTEAFF
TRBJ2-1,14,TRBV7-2,CASTPLVGLAEQFF
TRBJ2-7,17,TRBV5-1,CASSGLAEGARSYEQYF
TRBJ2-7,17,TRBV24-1,CATSDLGSGTDTYEQYF